The 24 T cell receptor beta chains listed next were all sequenced from one sample in a study of T cell changes during pregnancy in multiple sclerosis. Clones were read by immunoSEQ multiplex PCR, and TCRdb kept only the in-frame ones, dropping some. Of fewer than 100,000 clones in the sample, roughly 91% were seen once. The starting material was peripheral blood, obtained after pregnancy. The receptors originated from a female donor in good health, enrolled as a control in a pregnancy study.

The rearrangement uses TRBV4-3 and TRBJ1-1; no firm D call. CDR1 LGHNA and CDR2 YSLEER come from the germline V gene. The length of the CDR3 is 15 residues. V was trimmed by 0 bases and J by 2 bases, leaving 10 bases between them. CDR3 DNA: TGCGCCAGCAGCCAAGACATACTGTATAACACTGAAGCTTTCTTT. It specifies CASSQDILYNTEAFF.

The rearrangement links TRBV7-9 to TRBJ1-1; tentatively, D is TRBD1 (6 bases). Germline V gene data show CDR1 as SEHNR and CDR2 as FQNEAQ (reference sequence). The length of the CDR3 is 13 residues. V gave up 0 bases and J gave up 7 bases, with 9 bases separating them. The CDR3 loop is CASSLAGGREAFF. CDR3 nucleotides: TGTGCCAGCAGCTTAGCCGGGGGGCGTGAAGCTTTCTTT.

The rearrangement joins TRBV5-1 to TRBJ2-2, with TRBD2 matching 8 bases. V gave up 2 bases and J gave up 5 bases; unmatched junction bases: 8. Germline lookup yields CDR1 SGHRS and CDR2 YFSETQ. The CDR3 length is 16 residues. The CDR3 DNA reads TGCGCCAGCAGCTTTTCCGGGACTAGGAGGACCGGGGAGCTGTTTTTT. It is translated as CASSFSGTRRTGELFF.

The chain has TRBV19 and TRBJ2-7; 7 bases agree with TRBD2. The CDR3 length is 16 residues. Germline-derived CDR1 and CDR2 are LNHDA and SQIVND (reference sequence). With 1 base clipped from V and 0 bases from J, the junction kept 6 bases outside the gene matches. CDR3 loop: CASSIVGGRGSYEQYF. DNA of the CDR3: TGTGCCAGTAGTATAGTAGGCGGGAGAGGCTCCTACGAGCAGTACTTC.

This clone was counted many times. Other DNA sequences from this sample encode an identical CDR3 as well. The chain employs TRBV7-8 and TRBJ2-6; weak D call: TRBD1 (7 bases). The CDR3 is 16 residues long. CDR1 SGHVS and CDR2 FQNEAQ come from the germline V gene. Between the trimmed V and J ends, which lost 5 bases and 4 bases, there was a span of 15 bases. This CDR3 is CASSRTGAGGANVLTF. The CDR3 region has the DNA TGTGCCAGCAGCAGAACAGGGGCGGGAGGGGCCAACGTCCTGACTTTC.

The chain uses TRBV10-3 and TRBJ1-3, with a tentative D call TRBD1 (6 bases). The CDR3 loop spans 15 amino acids. Trimming shortened V by 6 bases and J by 4 bases, and 16 bases separated the two germline ends. Looked up from germline, CDR1 is ENHRY and CDR2 is SYGVKD. CDR3 sequence: CAISPQGSEGNTIYF. DNA for the CDR3: TGTGCCATCAGCCCCCAGGGGAGTGAGGGAAACACCATATATTTT.

V gene TRBV6-5 combines with J gene TRBJ2-7, with 9 bases fitting TRBD2. The V segment lost 6 bases and the J segment 6 bases; nucleotides outside the gene matches: 9. CDR1 and CDR2 from the germline V gene are MNHEY and SVGAGI. This CDR3 region has 14 residues. CDR3 in amino acids: CASRRASGVLEQYF. The DNA of the CDR3 is TGTGCCAGCAGAAGAGCTAGCGGGGTTCTCGAGCAGTACTTC.

The chain has TRBV18 and TRBJ1-3; 8 positions agree with TRBD1. The CDR3 runs 15 residues. CDR1 and CDR2 from the germline V gene are KGHSH and LQKENI. After removal of 0 bases from V and 6 bases from J, the junction contained 4 bases not matched to a gene. CDR3 protein: CASSPPGQGVNTIYF. Here the CDR3 DNA reads TGTGCCAGCTCACCACCCGGACAGGGAGTAAACACCATATATTTT. Using reference TRBV18 and TRBJ1-3 for the parts outside the CDR3, the full variable domain is NAGVMQNPRHLVRRRGQEARLRCSPMKGHSHVYWYRQLPEEGLKFMVYLQKENIIDESGMPKERFSAEFPKEGPSILRIQQVVRGDSAAYFCASSPPGQGVNTIYFGEGSWLTVV.

This clone was observed a handful of times. The genes are TRBV15 and TRBJ1-5, with D possibly matching TRBD1 (5 bases). The V end was cut by 2 bases, the J end by 0 bases, with 11 bases between. CDR3 length equals 16 residues. Germline V CDR1 and CDR2: LNHNV, YYDKDF (reference sequence). CDR3 residues: CATSRRGDFSNQPQHF. CDR3 DNA sequence: TGTGCCACCAGCAGACGGGGGGACTTTAGCAATCAGCCCCAGCATTTT.

Within the sample, this clone is medium-sized (0.01 to 0.1%). The rearrangement joins TRBV5-1 to TRBJ1-2, with D possibly matching TRBD1 (6 bases). With 5 bases removed from V and 8 bases from J, the gap between germline ends came to 16 bases. This CDR3 comprises 13 residues. Looked up from germline, CDR1 is SGHRS and CDR2 is YFSETQ. This CDR3 is CASRDSIGNGYTF. In DNA form, the CDR3 reads TGCGCCAGCAGGGACAGTATAGGGAACGGCTACACCTTC. Filled out from reference TRBV5-1 and TRBJ1-2, the complete variable domain reads KAGVTQTPRYLIKTRGQQVTLSCSPISGHRSVSWYQQTPGQGLQFLFEYFSETQRNKGNFPGRFSGRQFSNSRSEMNVSTLELGDSALYLCASRDSIGNGYTFGSGTRLTVV.

V usage is TRBV28 and J usage is TRBJ2-7, with 12 bases fitting TRBD2. After removal of 5 bases from V and 4 bases from J, the junction contained 3 bases not matched to a gene. This CDR3 is 14 amino acids long. CDR1 is MDHEN and CDR2 is SYDVKM in the germline V gene. The chain's CDR3 is CASSRLAGVYEQYF. The CDR3 DNA reads as TGTGCCAGCAGTCGACTAGCGGGAGTGTACGAGCAGTACTTC.

CDR3 DNA sequence: TGTGCCAGCAGTTCCCGGGACAGGTACTGGGGTGGCTACACCTTC. Translated: CASSSRDRYWGGYTF. The rearrangement joins TRBV28 to TRBJ1-2, with 8 bases that match TRBD1. From germline, CDR1 is MDHEN and CDR2 SYDVKM. The trim removed 4 bases at V and 7 bases at J, leaving 11 bases unmatched. The CDR3 sequence is 15 residues long.

The rearrangement uses TRBV20-1 and TRBJ1-4; D gene ambiguous. The CDR3 contains 11 residues. V was trimmed by 6 bases and J by 11 bases, leaving 13 bases between them. CDR1 and CDR2 (germline): DFQATT, SNEGSKA (reference sequence). CDR3 sequence: CSASDYMKLFF. The CDR3 DNA reads TGCAGTGCAAGCGATTACATGAAACTGTTTTTT.

The rearrangement links TRBV10-3 to TRBJ2-3; 11 bases are shared with TRBD1. This CDR3 region has 17 residues. Looked up from germline, CDR1 is ENHRY and CDR2 is SYGVKD. V shed 0 bases, J shed 4 bases, and the junction held 6 bases outside the gene matches. The chain's CDR3 is CAISESPGQGVADTQYF. The CDR3 DNA reads as TGTGCCATCAGTGAGTCACCGGGACAGGGGGTGGCAGATACGCAGTATTTT.

The chain has TRBV5-4 and TRBJ1-2; TRBD1 agrees at 9 bases. The CDR3 covers 15 residues. The germline CDR1 and CDR2 sequences are SGHNT and YYREEE (reference sequence). V shed 3 bases and J 4 bases; nucleotides not matched to a gene: 7. The CDR3 nucleotides are TGTGCCAGCAGCTGGGGAACAGGGGGCATCTATGGCTACACCTTC. Translating gives CASSWGTGGIYGYTF.

The CDR3 loop is CASSSGATDTQYF. The CDR3 DNA follows: TGTGCCAGCAGTAGCGGGGCCACAGATACGCAGTATTTT. The chain has TRBV6-4 and TRBJ2-3; 7 bases match TRBD2. Unmatched junction bases numbered 1, after V lost 5 bases and J lost 2 bases. Germline V gives CDR1 MRHNA, CDR2 SNTAGT. CDR3 length equals 13 residues.

The CDR3 reads CASSSGTGGAIGGYTF. CDR3 coding DNA: TGTGCCAGCAGCTCGGGGACAGGGGGCGCGATTGGTGGCTACACCTTC. This chain connects TRBV5-6 to TRBJ1-2; TRBD1 agrees at 12 bases. CDR1 and CDR2 (germline): SGHDT, YYEEEE. The CDR3 contains 16 residues. The V and J ends lost 3 bases and 7 bases, in that order; junction bases with no gene match: 10.

V is TRBV5-1 and J is TRBJ2-1; 11 bases match TRBD2. CDR1 SGHRS and CDR2 YFSETQ come from the germline V gene. After removal of 4 bases from V and 6 bases from J, the junction contained 9 bases not matched to a gene. This CDR3 comprises 16 residues. CDR3 region: CASSRTTSGGLNEQFF. The CDR3 DNA sequence: TGCGCCAGCAGCCGCACCACTAGCGGGGGCCTCAATGAGCAGTTCTTC.

This chain uses TRBV10-3 with TRBJ1-6; 10 positions match TRBD1. Germline values: CDR1 ENHRY, CDR2 SYGVKD. CDR3 length: 13 residues. J lost 14 bases, V lost 7 bases, and 8 bases had no gene match. The CDR3, as DNA: TGTGCCATCAACCGAGGACAGGGGGGCACCCTCCACTTT. It is translated as CAINRGQGGTLHF.

The chain recombines TRBV19 with TRBJ2-7; 9 bases map to TRBD1. CDR1 and CDR2 from the germline V gene are LNHDA and SQIVND (reference sequence). This CDR3 spans 15 amino acids. V was clipped by 3 bases and J by 3 bases; unmatched bases: 6. The CDR3 DNA is TGTGCCAGTAGTATCCCTCGACAGGGGGGCTACGAGCAGTACTTC. This encodes CASSIPRQGGYEQYF.

Written as DNA, the CDR3 is TGTGCCAGTAGGTTCGCGGGGGAAGAGACCCAGTACTTC. Protein: CASRFAGEETQYF. The V gene is TRBV7-3, the J gene TRBJ2-5; 7 nucleotides align to TRBD2. Looked up from germline, CDR1 is SGHTA and CDR2 is FQGTGA. V trimming: 9 bases; J trimming: 3 bases; junction bases outside the gene matches: 7. This CDR3 has 13 residues.

V usage is TRBV5-4 and J usage is TRBJ2-2, with 10 bases lining up with TRBD1. There are 16 residues in the CDR3. V shed 0 bases and J 3 bases; nucleotides not matched to a gene: 2. CDR1 is SGHNT and CDR2 is YYREEE in the germline V gene (reference sequence). In nucleotides, the CDR3 is TGTGCCAGCAGCTTGGAGGGACAGGGGTACACCGGGGAGCTGTTTTTT. This gives the protein CASSLEGQGYTGELFF.

This chain uses TRBV9 with TRBJ2-3, with 9 bases lining up with TRBD2. V shed 4 bases and J 0 bases; nucleotides not matched to a gene: 6. The germline gives CDR1 SGDLS, CDR2 YYNGEE. The CDR3 sequence is 16 residues long. The CDR3 coding sequence is TGTGCCAGCAGCACTCCTAGCGGGGCGAGCACAGATACGCAGTATTTT. It encodes CASSTPSGASTDTQYF.

This chain uses TRBV2 with TRBJ1-1; D is perhaps TRBD1 (5 bases). CDR3 length equals 14 residues. V was pared by 4 bases and J by 7 bases, with 16 bases between. CDR1 is SNHLY and CDR2 is FYNNEI in the germline V gene. CDR3 loop: CASSVEQGWDEAFF. The CDR3 DNA reads as TGTGCCAGCAGTGTGGAGCAGGGCTGGGATGAAGCTTTCTTT.